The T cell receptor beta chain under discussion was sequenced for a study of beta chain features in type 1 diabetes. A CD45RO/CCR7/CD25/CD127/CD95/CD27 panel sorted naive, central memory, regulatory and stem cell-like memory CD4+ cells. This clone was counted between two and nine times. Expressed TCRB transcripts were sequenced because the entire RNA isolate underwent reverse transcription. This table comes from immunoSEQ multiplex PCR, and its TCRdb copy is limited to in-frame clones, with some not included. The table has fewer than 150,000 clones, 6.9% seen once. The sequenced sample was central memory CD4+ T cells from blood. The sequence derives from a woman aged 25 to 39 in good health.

The CDR3: CASSLGLTHQGGGYTF. The DNA of the CDR3 is TGTGCCAGCAGCTTAGGACTTACTCATCAGGGGGGCGGCTACACCTTC. This chain links TRBV7-2 with TRBJ1-2, with TRBD1 matching 7 bases. The V gene's germline CDR1 is SGHTA and CDR2 FQGNSA. V lost 1 base and J lost 8; bases outside the gene matches: 13. The CDR3 contains 16 residues.